The rows below give T cell receptor beta chains drawn from one sample of a study of blood T cell repertoires in COVID-19. Profiled with immunoSEQ multiplex PCR; TCRdb holds only in-frame clones, not every one. Of 350,000 or so clones listed, 87% are singletons. The sequencing input was PBMCs or T cells enriched from blood (not recorded which). These receptor sequences come from a woman aged 30 to 39 who had recovered from COVID-19. Both conserved end residues are part of each CDR3.

length | J | V | CDR3
15 | TRBJ1-5 | TRBV28 | CASSLLGGGNQPQHF
14 | TRBJ2-5 | TRBV19 | CASSALAGRETQYF
15 | TRBJ2-1 | TRBV10-2 | CASSVLAGGLYEQFF
19 | TRBJ1-1 | TRBV7-8 | CASSSSAVHLRVKDPEAFF
16 | TRBJ2-4 | TRBV5-4 | CASSPRGGGAGDIQYF
12 | TRBJ2-4 | TRBV25-1 | CASSEWGGIQYF
18 | TRBJ2-1 | TRBV24-1 | CATSEPVTGYGPNNEQFF
15 | TRBJ1-2 | TRBV28 | CASSFPDRGNYGYTF
17 | TRBJ2-3 | TRBV7-2 | CASSPPGGGHRTDTQYF
14 | TRBJ2-7 | TRBV7-9 | CASSPRTGSYEQYF
14 | TRBJ1-2 | TRBV19 | CASSAGQGSYGYTF
15 | TRBJ2-1 | TRBV11-1 | CASSLGLSKYNEQFF
14 | TRBJ1-1 | TRBV4-3 | CASSQDLGQLEAFF
13 | TRBJ1-1 | TRBV11-3 | CASSITGDTEAFF
15 | TRBJ1-2 | TRBV18 | CASSPHRGKLDGYTF
13 | TRBJ1-3 | TRBV28 | CASTPGGRNTIYF
14 | TRBJ1-4 | TRBV4-1 | CASSQDGDRWALFF
12 | TRBJ1-1 | TRBV27 | CASTSFGSEAFF
14 | TRBJ1-5 | TRBV6-2/TRBV6-3 | CASSYSTGNQPQHF
14 | TRBJ1-2 | TRBV5-4 | CASSFGTERYGYTF
17 | TRBJ1-1 | TRBV4-1 | CASSQDQRTGYLTEAFF
14 | TRBJ1-1 | TRBV6-5 | CASSYQPRGPEAFF
17 | TRBJ1-1 | TRBV11-2 | CASTATFGQGGHTEAFF
15 | TRBJ1-1 | TRBV3-1/TRBV3-2 | CASSPGGAVPAEAFF
15 | TRBJ1-1 | TRBV6-6 | CASRGQGLMNTEAFF
14 | TRBJ2-7 | TRBV19 | CASSIGGLTYEQYF
16 | TRBJ1-6 | TRBV19 | CASSIATGQGNSPLHF
14 | TRBJ1-1 | TRBV2 | CATRQGRENTEAFF
13 | TRBJ1-1 | TRBV30 | CAWSGDRALEAFF
14 | TRBJ1-2 | TRBV7-2 | CASSSGQGAYGYTF
13 | TRBJ2-1 | TRBV6-2/TRBV6-3 | CAISGAPYNEQFF
14 | TRBJ2-5 | TRBV7-9 | CASSSDVGQETQYF
15 | TRBJ2-2 | TRBV19 | CASSIGRGGTGELFF
16 | TRBJ1-1 | TRBV11-2 | CASSPVGRGTRKEAFF
12 | TRBJ1-2 | TRBV7-2 | CASSLDGRPGPF
15 | TRBJ2-1 | TRBV5-1 | CASSLGGGGAHEQFF
16 | TRBJ1-5 | TRBV7-8 | CASSLMGQGGHQPQHF
13 | TRBJ1-2 | TRBV5-1 | CASSSRQGYGYTF
17 | TRBJ1-2 | TRBV6-1 | CASSEDPGGYRSEGYTF
14 | TRBJ2-1 | TRBV6-4 | CASRGEEAGHEQFF
13 | TRBJ1-1 | TRBV19 | CASSIAQTAEAFF
15 | TRBJ1-1 | TRBV19 | CASKPRTGGYTEAFF
12 | TRBJ1-1 | TRBV5-8 | CASSRRVDEAFF
18 | TRBJ2-4 | TRBV6-2/TRBV6-3 | CASSYKAGTSGGTSIQYF
13 | TRBJ2-7 | TRBV5-1 | CASSFGLAYEQYF
15 | TRBJ2-5 | TRBV5-4 | CASSLPGGGQETQYF
11 | TRBJ1-3 | TRBV30 | CAWGGGNTIYF
14 | TRBJ1-6 | TRBV30 | CAWSVQTGKSPLHF
14 | TRBJ1-1 | TRBV5-6 | CASSTTPLNTEAFF